This T cell receptor beta chain was observed in a study of blood T cell repertoires in COVID-19. Overall study: COVID-19 samples collected from the United States, Italy and Spain covered acute and convalescent phases.

Original handling: Quantification of nucleated cells was approximated via reference gene primer amplification. TCRdb keeps only in-frame clones here, not all; method: immunoSEQ multiplex PCR. Clonal size and the V and J genes are those of that table, whereas D and trimming came from the DNA. This sample has some 290,000 clones, with under 90% found just once. Patients at the Seattle site were enrolled during active infection and followed longitudinally. Sequencing was carried out using peripheral blood. This receptor was identified in a woman aged 25 to 39 with COVID-19, enrolled during active disease.

The CDR3 DNA sequence: TGTGCCAGTAGCCGCGGATACTATGGCTACACCTTC. Protein: CASSRGYYGYTF. The rearrangement joins TRBV19 to TRBJ1-2; D call uncertain. V lost 6 bases and J lost 3, with 8 bases in between. In germline, CDR1 is LNHDA, CDR2 SQIVND (reference sequence). This CDR3 is built from 12 residues. Based on the CDR3 plus reference TRBV19 and TRBJ1-2, the full variable domain is DGGITQSPKYLFRKEGQNVTLSCEQNLNHDAMYWYRQDPGQGLRLIYYSQIVNDFQKGDIAEGYSVSREKKESFPLTVTSAQKNPTAFYLCASSRGYYGYTFGSGTRLTVV.